This TCR beta chain appears in the sequencing data of a study of T-cell memory formation after mild COVID-19 (dated by TCRdb to about 2021). With regard to the full study: Most TCR sequence clusters were specific to one of the two donors. T-cell clones expanding and contracting after mild COVID-19 in a couple of donors were tracked by longitudinal TCRalpha and TCRbeta repertoire sequencing. Two young, previously healthy adult volunteers made up the cohort, one male and one female. Here is what the overall study found, with its caveats: The second-wave clones that peaked on day 37 were not confirmed to be SARS-CoV-2 specific. Only a couple of mild cases were covered in the study, and larger cohorts including severe cases with pre-infection samples were considered necessary. Some responding clones were found in pre-infection memory, which suggests that pre-existing cross-reactive memory T cells took part in the SARS-CoV-2 response. Balanced CD4/CD8 phenotypes were observed for clones contracting from day 15 to 85, whereas a bias towards CD4+ was observed for a second wave of clones expanding from day 15 to 37. Contracting CD4+ clones were located mainly in the CM and EM memory subsets, whereas CD8+ clones were found to be enriched in EMRA.

CDR1 and CDR2 are drawn from the germline V gene (reference sequence): DFQATT, SNEGSKA. The CDR3, cysteine through phenylalanine, is 15 amino acids long. The read is trimmed to its CDR3 DNA, 45 bases read in frame from base 1. The germline V end is reduced by 3 bases and the J end by 4 bases; junction bases left unmatched: 11. This clonotype was recorded once. Which antigen it targets is not known. Base qualities were left out, and no much larger clone turns up one base away. Ficoll-Paque density gradient centrifugation was used to isolate PBMCs. The listed sequencing device is Illumina NovaSeq 6000. cDNA libraries for TCRalpha and TCRbeta were prepared by 5'RACE using constant-segment primers, with sample barcodes and unique molecular identifiers added. RNA was extracted from every sample with Trizol reagent. Library amplification was performed in two PCR steps, and a second sample barcode and Illumina TruSeq adapters were introduced in the second step. Libraries were sequenced on an Illumina NovaSeq with 2 x 150 bp paired-end reads. Per the original workflow: The reads were demultiplexed and collapsed into UMI-guided consensus sequences using migec v1.2.7. Using mixcr v2.1.11, UMI consensuses were aligned to TRA and TRB V and J templates and then assembled into clonotypes. Clonotypes were classified as expanded or contracted when called significant by both edgeR and NoisET, with noise models trained on biological replicates. edgeR calls used a false discovery rate-adjusted p below 0.01 and a log2 fold-change threshold of 1. As an exploratory analysis of dynamics, PCA with hierarchical clustering was applied to max-normalized trajectories of the 1000 most abundant clonotypes. Each responding clone was given a CD4 or CD8 phenotype based on the CD4+ and CD8+ repertoires, which had been sequenced separately. TCRdb passed the public sequencing reads through fastp at Q25 and MiXCR, retaining productive beta sequences. Identical CDR3 protein sequences are pooled into one entry, listed with their most common genes and DNA. These V and J calls are TCRdb output, not the study's own analysis. The sample data list approximately 210,000 distinct CDR3 sequences, and around 26% of these were observed just once. The top ten hold more than 9.5% of the sample.

The sample consisted of PBMCs or a T cell subset sorted from them (not recorded which). The clonotype originates from an adult woman who had mild COVID-19 (a few samples of this study predate the infection). The sample titles of this study are shuffled in the database, so cell type and time point are left out; the donor was told from shared clones. The chain couples TRBV20-1 to TRBJ1-1, and 7 junction bases match TRBD1. CDR3 sequence: CSASFLGTATTEAFF. The DNA sequence is TGCAGTGCTAGTTTTTTAGGGACAGCAACCACTGAAGCTTTCTTT.